These T cell receptor beta chains were read from a single sample in a study of a mutant IDH1 vaccine in newly diagnosed glioma. The assay was immunoSEQ multiplex PCR, and TCRdb's table has in-frame clones only and misses some. The data contain about 25,000 clones, 60% to 75% of them seen just once; the ten biggest clones take up 11%. These receptors' targets are unknown. Sequencing was performed on peripheral blood mononuclear cells (PBMCs), taken from a glioma patient whose treatment included an IDH1 peptide vaccine. The receptors here all came from a man aged 18 to 29 with glioma. Some clones in this sample may be carry-over from other donors' samples. The CDR3 runs from the conserved cysteine through the conserved F or W. D genes are given only for firm matches. The size entry is marked missing in some rows and otherwise reads once, few, many or a size class.

V gene	D gene	J gene	clone size	CDR3 protein	CDR3 DNA
TRBV19	TRBD1	TRBJ2-7	-	CASSVGTGGGGYEQYF	TGTGCCAGTAGTGTCGGAACAGGGGGCGGTGGCTACGAGCAGTACTTC
TRBV27	-	TRBJ1-2	-	CASRTTNYGYTF	TGTGCCAGCAGGACAACTAACTATGGCTACACCTTC
TRBV18	TRBD1	TRBJ1-2	once	CASSPEGTGLYGYTF	TGTGCCAGCTCACCGGAAGGGACAGGGCTCTATGGCTACACCTTC
TRBV30	-	TRBJ2-2	-	CAWGLMGANTGELFF	TGTGCCTGGGGCCTTATGGGAGCGAACACCGGGGAGCTGTTTTTT
TRBV19	-	TRBJ1-2	-	CASSFYGYTF	TGTGCCAGTAGTTTCTACGGCTACACCTTC
TRBV7-7	-	TRBJ2-5	-	CASSLVVGGGTETQYF	TGTGCTAGCAGCTTAGTCGTGGGTGGGGGAACGGAGACCCAGTACTTC
TRBV9	-	TRBJ2-7	-	CASSLRAQDGGEQYF	TGTGCCAGCAGCCTCAGGGCCCAGGATGGGGGGGAGCAGTACTTC
TRBV7-2	-	TRBJ1-5	few	CASSLGPEFNQPQHF	TGTGCCAGCAGCTTAGGTCCAGAGTTTAATCAGCCCCAGCATTTT
TRBV30	-	TRBJ1-1	-	CAWGALNTEAFF	TGTGCCTGGGGCGCGCTGAACACTGAAGCTTTCTTT
TRBV18	-	TRBJ1-1	once	CASSPQGNTEAFF	TGTGCCAGCTCACCCCAGGGGAACACTGAAGCTTTCTTT
TRBV6-5	-	TRBJ1-2	-	CASTSAGAHYGYTF	TGTGCCAGCACCTCGGCCGGGGCTCACTATGGCTACACCTTC
TRBV7-6	-	TRBJ2-2	-	CASSLEAGELFF	TGTGCCAGCAGCTTAGAGGCCGGGGAGCTGTTTTTT
TRBV27	-	TRBJ1-1	-	CASSLKVGGNTEAFF	TGTGCCAGCAGTTTAAAAGTAGGGGGGAACACTGAAGCTTTCTTT
TRBV5-6	-	TRBJ1-2	-	CASSSSPLSYTF	TGTGCCAGCAGCTCATCCCCGTTGAGCTACACCTTC
TRBV30	-	TRBJ2-2	-	CAWGAGTGELFF	TGTGCCTGGGGGGCGGGCACCGGGGAGCTGTTTTTT
TRBV30	-	TRBJ2-7	-	CAWTGQFHEQYF	TGTGCCTGGACAGGGCAATTCCACGAGCAGTACTTC
TRBV27	-	TRBJ2-2	few	CASSPTWLEAGELFF	TGTGCCAGCAGTCCCACATGGCTAGAAGCCGGGGAGCTGTTTTTT
TRBV9	TRBD1	TRBJ1-2	few	CASAPNRGNYGYTF	TGTGCCAGCGCACCGAACAGGGGAAACTATGGCTACACCTTC
TRBV5-6	-	TRBJ2-7	once	CASSEKGHYEQYF	TGTGCCAGCAGCGAGAAGGGCCACTACGAGCAGTACTTC
TRBV6-1	-	TRBJ2-7	-	CASSLYEQYF	TGTGCCAGCAGCCTATACGAGCAGTACTTC
TRBV5-1	-	TRBJ2-7	-	CASSPLGGGHEQYF	TGCGCCAGCAGCCCCCTGGGGGGGGGCCACGAGCAGTACTTC